A selection of T cell receptor beta chains follows, all from one sample in a study of T cell changes during pregnancy in multiple sclerosis. The data were produced by immunoSEQ multiplex PCR, yet TCRdb's version contains in-frame clones alone and is incomplete. Of tens of thousands of clones detected, roughly nine tenths appear once; the ten largest clones hold roughly 2.8%. The starting material was CD4+ T cells from peripheral blood mononuclear cells, obtained in the third trimester of pregnancy. The origin of the receptors is a female donor in good health, enrolled as a control in a pregnancy study. CDR3s include the opening cysteine and the closing phenylalanine or tryptophan. D genes are given only for firm matches. Expanded clones are given a class, and other clones once, few, many or no size at all.

D: TRBD1
size: -
V: TRBV5-4
J: TRBJ2-1
DNA: TGTGCCAGCGAATTGGGACAGAACAATGAGCAGTTCTTC
CDR3: CASELGQNNEQFF

D: TRBD1
size: -
V: TRBV28
J: TRBJ1-2
DNA: TGTGCCAGCAGTTTCGGGAGGGGGCTTAACTACACCTTC
CDR3: CASSFGRGLNYTF

D: -
size: -
V: TRBV29-1
J: TRBJ2-6
DNA: TGCAGCGTTGGAACAGGGTCGGTTGGGGCCAACGTCCTGACTTTC
CDR3: CSVGTGSVGANVLTF

D: -
size: -
V: TRBV19
J: TRBJ2-2
DNA: TGTGCCAGCTCGCAGGCGAAGGTTATCGGGGAGCTGTTTTTT
CDR3: CASSQAKVIGELFF

D: TRBD2
size: -
V: TRBV4-2
J: TRBJ2-2
DNA: TGTGCCAGCAGCCGCCTAGCGGGCTTTTCGAACACCGGGGAGCTGTTTTTT
CDR3: CASSRLAGFSNTGELFF

D: TRBD2
size: -
V: TRBV5-8
J: TRBJ2-4
DNA: TGTGCCAGCAGGTTCCCCGGGACTAGCGGGGGGAGCATTCAGTACTTC
CDR3: CASRFPGTSGGSIQYF

D: TRBD1
size: -
V: TRBV29-1
J: TRBJ2-3
DNA: TGCAGCGAAGGACAGGGTAGTGGCACAGATACGCAGTATTTT
CDR3: CSEGQGSGTDTQYF

D: -
size: -
V: TRBV7-9
J: TRBJ1-1
DNA: TGTGCCAGCAGCGGGTTTGGCTACGGGAGTGCTGAAGCTTTCTTT
CDR3: CASSGFGYGSAEAFF

D: TRBD1
size: few
V: TRBV7-9
J: TRBJ1-3
DNA: TGTGCCAGCAGCTCCACAGGGGAGGCGAACACCATATATTTT
CDR3: CASSSTGEANTIYF

D: TRBD1
size: -
V: TRBV5-5
J: TRBJ1-2
DNA: TGTGCCAGCAGCAGGGGACAGGGGGCAGACGGCTACACCTTC
CDR3: CASSRGQGADGYTF

D: -
size: -
V: TRBV29-1
J: TRBJ2-1
DNA: TGCAGCGTCACGTGGGGGCAGTTCTACAATGAGCAGTTCTTC
CDR3: CSVTWGQFYNEQFF

D: -
size: -
V: TRBV2
J: TRBJ1-1
DNA: TGTGCCAGCATTAACCCTTTGAGGACTGAAGCTTTCTTT
CDR3: CASINPLRTEAFF

D: -
size: -
V: TRBV9
J: TRBJ2-6
DNA: TGTGCCAGCAGCCCCCCTCTCGTATCTGGGGCCAACGTCCTGACTTTC
CDR3: CASSPPLVSGANVLTF

D: TRBD1
size: -
V: TRBV4-3
J: TRBJ2-3
DNA: TGCGCCAGCAGCCAAGAAGCGGGACAGGGGGATACGCAGTATTTT
CDR3: CASSQEAGQGDTQYF

D: TRBD2
size: -
V: TRBV7-9
J: TRBJ2-1
DNA: TGTGCCAGCAGCTTGACTTTTGCTAGCGGGAGTTTGAGGAATGAGCAGTTCTTC
CDR3: CASSLTFASGSLRNEQFF

D: TRBD1
size: -
V: TRBV28
J: TRBJ1-5
DNA: TGTGCCAGCATTGAGGGGACAGGGGGTTTTGTACAGCCCCAGCATTTT
CDR3: CASIEGTGGFVQPQHF

D: TRBD2
size: -
V: TRBV4-1
J: TRBJ2-7
DNA: TGCGCCAGCAGCCCGGGACTAGCGGGAGGGCCAATGACCTACGAGCAGTACTTC
CDR3: CASSPGLAGGPMTYEQYF

D: TRBD1
size: -
V: TRBV4-1
J: TRBJ2-7
DNA: TGCGCCAGCAGCCAAGCCTCCGGGACAGGGTTCTCCTACGAGCAGTACTTC
CDR3: CASSQASGTGFSYEQYF

D: TRBD1
size: -
V: TRBV4-2
J: TRBJ1-2
DNA: TGTGCCAGCAGCCAAGAGCAGGGGGCCATCAGGGGCTACACCTTC
CDR3: CASSQEQGAIRGYTF

D: -
size: -
V: TRBV6-5
J: TRBJ1-4
DNA: TGTGCCAGCAGTGAACAGGGTGCTAATGAAAAACTGTTTTTT
CDR3: CASSEQGANEKLFF

D: -
size: -
V: TRBV6-5
J: TRBJ1-1
DNA: TGTGCCAGCAGTTACAAGGGGGACGGTGAAGCTTTCTTT
CDR3: CASSYKGDGEAFF

D: -
size: -
V: TRBV2
J: TRBJ1-1
DNA: TGTGCCAGCAGTGATTTAGAGGGAACTGAAGCTTTCTTT
CDR3: CASSDLEGTEAFF

D: -
size: -
V: TRBV6-5
J: TRBJ1-1
DNA: TGTGCCAGCAGCTCTTTGGATTCGGGAAGGACTGAAGCTTTCTTT
CDR3: CASSSLDSGRTEAFF

D: -
size: -
V: TRBV15
J: TRBJ2-3
DNA: TGTGCCACCAGCCTTGACAGGACCTTGATCACAGATACGCAGTATTTT
CDR3: CATSLDRTLITDTQYF

D: -
size: once
V: TRBV28
J: TRBJ2-7
DNA: TGTGCCAGCAGTACCCCTTTTGGGAGCTACGAGCAGTACTTC
CDR3: CASSTPFGSYEQYF

D: -
size: -
V: TRBV11-2
J: TRBJ1-2
DNA: TGTGCCAGTTTTTACGGTAACTATGGCTACACCTTC
CDR3: CASFYGNYGYTF

D: TRBD1
size: -
V: TRBV28
J: TRBJ2-7
DNA: TGTGCCAGCAGTTCCCCCCCGGGACAGGGGGCATACGAGCAGTACTTC
CDR3: CASSSPPGQGAYEQYF

D: TRBD1
size: -
V: TRBV27
J: TRBJ2-3
DNA: TGTGCCAGCAGTTTCGACAGGGTTACAGATACGCAGTATTTT
CDR3: CASSFDRVTDTQYF

D: TRBD1
size: -
V: TRBV6-5
J: TRBJ2-3
DNA: TGTGCCAGCAGTTACTTTCAGGGGGGCACAGATACGCAGTATTTT
CDR3: CASSYFQGGTDTQYF

D: -
size: -
V: TRBV7-2
J: TRBJ2-7
DNA: TGTGCCAGCAACAACGCGGGGATGGCGGGGTCCGTGCAGTACTTC
CDR3: CASNNAGMAGSVQYF

D: -
size: -
V: TRBV7-8
J: TRBJ2-1
DNA: TGTGCCAGCAGCTTAGGAGGGTTTAATGAGCAGTTCTTC
CDR3: CASSLGGFNEQFF

D: -
size: -
V: TRBV10-2
J: TRBJ2-2
DNA: TGCGCCAGCCGGGGAAACGGCGGGGCCGGGGAGCTGTTTTTT
CDR3: CASRGNGGAGELFF

D: -
size: -
V: TRBV5-4
J: TRBJ1-6
DNA: TGTGCCAGCAACACAGCGGGGGTCTCACCCCTCCACTTT
CDR3: CASNTAGVSPLHF

D: -
size: -
V: TRBV4-3
J: TRBJ2-1
DNA: TGCGCCAGCAGCCGCGGGGCTAGTTGGAATGAGCAGTTCTTC
CDR3: CASSRGASWNEQFF

D: TRBD2
size: -
V: TRBV5-4
J: TRBJ2-1
DNA: TGTGCCAGCAGCCCGGAGGGAGCGGGGGGAAATGAGCAGTTCTTC
CDR3: CASSPEGAGGNEQFF

D: -
size: -
V: TRBV29-1
J: TRBJ1-2
DNA: TGCAGCGTAGATGACAACGACTATGGCTACACCTTC
CDR3: CSVDDNDYGYTF

D: TRBD2
size: -
V: TRBV2
J: TRBJ2-7
DNA: TGTGCCAGCTCCCGGGGGGATATTGACTACGAGCAGTACTTC
CDR3: CASSRGDIDYEQYF

D: -
size: -
V: TRBV28
J: TRBJ2-1
DNA: TGTGCCAGCAGTTTACCTGACAGGAACGGTGAGCAGTTCTTC
CDR3: CASSLPDRNGEQFF

D: -
size: -
V: TRBV7-2
J: TRBJ2-7
DNA: TGTGCCAGCAGCTTAGTCCTGTTCTACGAGCAGTACTTC
CDR3: CASSLVLFYEQYF

D: TRBD1
size: -
V: TRBV5-1
J: TRBJ2-3
DNA: TGCGCCAGCAGCCTGGACAGGGGAGGAGATACGCAGTATTTT
CDR3: CASSLDRGGDTQYF

D: TRBD2
size: -
V: TRBV11-2
J: TRBJ2-3
DNA: TGTGCCAGCAGCTTAGCCGGGACTAGGAGGACCCCAGATACGCAGTATTTT
CDR3: CASSLAGTRRTPDTQYF

D: -
size: -
V: TRBV29-1
J: TRBJ2-3
DNA: TGCAGCGTCGGTTACGTACGGGGCACAGATACGCAGTATTTT
CDR3: CSVGYVRGTDTQYF